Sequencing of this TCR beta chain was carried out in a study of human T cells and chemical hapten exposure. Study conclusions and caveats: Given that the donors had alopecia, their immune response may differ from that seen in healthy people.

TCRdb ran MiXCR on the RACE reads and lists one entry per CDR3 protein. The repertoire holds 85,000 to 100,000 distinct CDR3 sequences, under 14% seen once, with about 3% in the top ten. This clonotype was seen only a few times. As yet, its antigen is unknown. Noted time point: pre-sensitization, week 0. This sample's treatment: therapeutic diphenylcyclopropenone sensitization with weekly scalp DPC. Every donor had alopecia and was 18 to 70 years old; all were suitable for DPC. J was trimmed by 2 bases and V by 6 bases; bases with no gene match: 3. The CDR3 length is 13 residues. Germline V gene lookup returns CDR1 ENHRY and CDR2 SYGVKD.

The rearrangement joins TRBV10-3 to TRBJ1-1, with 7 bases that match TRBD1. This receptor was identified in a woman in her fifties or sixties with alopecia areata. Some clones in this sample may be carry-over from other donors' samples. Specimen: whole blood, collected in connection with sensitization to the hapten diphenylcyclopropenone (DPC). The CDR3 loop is CAIRTGLNTEAFF. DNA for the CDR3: TGTGCCATCAGGACAGGGTTAAACACTGAAGCTTTCTTT.